The sequence of this TCR beta chain was determined in a study of post-analysis software for immune sequencing data. Study at large: The patients showed relapsing-remitting, secondary progressive and progressive-relapsing multiple sclerosis courses. Findings of the study overall: Co-batched samples clustered tightly together by F measure. Compared with controls, patients showed significantly lower normalized Chao1 diversity. Five TRBV segments occurring more often in patients than controls included TRBV5-6, TRBV5-1 and TRBV20-1.

Prepared TCR beta cDNA libraries contained unique molecular identifiers. T cells numbering roughly 0.9 to 10 million yielded cDNA molecules that totaled about 500,000. MiXCR was run by TCRdb on the PCR reads, yielding one entry per CDR3 protein. The sample carries some 690,000 distinct CDR3 sequences, over 45% recorded once. Trimming pared 1 base from V and 2 bases from J, leaving 16 bases between. Looked up from germline, CDR1 is DFQATT and CDR2 is SNEGSKA (reference sequence). The CDR3 has 16 amino acids. Concerning this clonotype: Its antigen is unidentified.

The sequencing sample was made of blood. This chain connects TRBV20-1 to TRBJ2-3; tentative D call: TRBD2 (6 bases). The TCR sequence derives from a girl aged 2 to 10 with multiple sclerosis. CDR3 sequence reads: CSARVGRGMVTDTQYF. Here the CDR3 DNA reads TGCAGTGCTAGAGTCGGGCGCGGGATGGTCACAGATACGCAGTATTTT.